The 28 T cell receptor beta chains reported below all come from one sample, sequenced in a study of CD8+ T cells in alopecia areata. Treatment specified: oral pan-JAK inhibitor, 5-10 mg twice daily. Isolated RNA was reverse transcribed into cDNA used as the sequencing template. The data were produced by immunoSEQ multiplex PCR, yet TCRdb's version contains in-frame clones alone and is incomplete. There are 95,000 to 110,000 clones in the sample; 86% occur only once, and roughly 10% lies in the top ten. Sequencing was performed on CD8+ T cells sorted from blood, taken at approximately week 31, from a patient treated with tofacitinib. The receptors derive from a human donor with alopecia areata.

This chain joins TRBV19 and TRBJ1-2; possibly TRBD1 for D (5 bases). The CDR3 contains 15 residues. Trimming removed 11 bases at V and 0 bases at J, with 19 bases between. Germline V gene data show CDR1 as LNHDA and CDR2 as SQIVND (reference sequence). CDR3: CAVQITAGPNYGYTF. The DNA for the CDR3 is TGTGCCGTCCAAATAACAGCGGGGCCTAACTATGGCTACACCTTC.

The chain joins TRBV27 to TRBJ2-7, with unresolved D. The CDR3 contains 14 residues. Deletions cut 2 bases from V and 2 bases from J, with 10 bases between. Germline V CDR1 and CDR2: MNHEY, SMNVEV (reference sequence). The CDR3 DNA is TGTGCCAGCAGTTTAGGCAGTGGGGCCTACGAGCAGTACTTC. Amino acids: CASSLGSGAYEQYF.

The rearrangement joins TRBV4-1 to TRBJ1-1; D call uncertain. With 2 bases removed from V and 5 bases from J, the gap between germline ends came to 9 bases. The CDR3 has 13 amino acids. Per germline, CDR1 MGHRA and CDR2 YSYEKL. CDR3 amino acids: CASSQPQWTEAFF. For the CDR3, the DNA is TGCGCCAGCAGCCAACCACAATGGACTGAAGCTTTCTTT.

A few counts support this clone. The chain combines TRBV10-3 with TRBJ2-1, with 10 positions matching TRBD2. This CDR3 has 15 amino acids. Unmatched junction bases numbered 9, after V lost 8 bases and J lost 5 bases. The germline gives CDR1 ENHRY, CDR2 SYGVKD. As DNA, the CDR3 is TGTGCCATCGGGACTAGCGAGACGACAAACAATGAGCAGTTCTTC. It translates to CAIGTSETTNNEQFF.

A word on this clone: The junction departs from the called germline gene at one end, perhaps through a read error. J is TRBJ1-2 and V is TRBV29-1; a possible D gene is TRBD1 (5 bases). The germline gives CDR1 SQVTM, CDR2 ANQGSEA. The CDR3 sequence is 12 residues long. As DNA, the CDR3 is TGCAGCTTTGATTCGGGGGAACGGGGCTACACCTTC. Translating it yields CSFDSGERGYTF.

The chain employs TRBV4-1 and TRBJ2-7, with D unclear. The V end lost 0 bases, the J end lost 4 bases, and 10 bases lay between the germline ends. Per the germline V gene, CDR1 is MGHRA and CDR2 is YSYEKL. This CDR3 is 14 amino acids long. Written as DNA, the CDR3 is TGCGCCAGCAGCCAAGATCAGACCCTTTACGAGCAGTACTTC. Its protein product is CASSQDQTLYEQYF.

The V call is TRBV14, the J call TRBJ1-5; D ambiguous. Deletions cut 0 bases from V and 4 bases from J, with 7 bases between. Germline CDR1 is SGHDN and CDR2 is FVKESK. The CDR3 consists of 14 residues. The CDR3: CASSQENRNQPQHF. CDR3 nucleotide sequence: TGTGCCAGCAGCCAAGAGAATCGGAATCAGCCCCAGCATTTT.

This chain links TRBV30 with TRBJ1-2; possible D gene TRBD1, 6 bases. The germline V gene has CDR1 GTSNPN and CDR2 SVGIG (reference sequence). V dropped 5 bases and J dropped 9 bases, with 28 bases sitting between them. This CDR3 comprises 16 residues. CDR3 residues: CAWVDRGLTSVWSYTF. CDR3 bases: TGTGCCTGGGTCGACCGGGGGCTCACTTCAGTATGGAGCTACACCTTC.

In its sample, this clone was seen once. The chain employs TRBV29-1 and TRBJ2-2; 9 bases map to TRBD1. CDR3 size: 13 residues. In germline, CDR1 is SQVTM, CDR2 ANQGSEA. After removal of 6 bases from V and 6 bases from J, the junction contained 5 bases not matched to a gene. CDR3 protein: CSVRDREAGELFF. In DNA form, the CDR3 reads TGCAGCGTCCGGGACAGGGAGGCCGGGGAGCTGTTTTTT.

The chain employs TRBV5-5 and TRBJ2-3; TRBD1 might be the D (5 bases). Germline V gene data show CDR1 as SGHKS and CDR2 as YYEKEE (reference sequence). V was pared by 4 bases and J by 4 bases, with 19 bases between. There are 16 residues in the CDR3. CDR3 amino acids: CASSPPLDSLADTQYF. For the CDR3, the DNA is TGTGCCAGCAGCCCCCCCCTCGACAGTCTTGCAGATACGCAGTATTTT.

This sequence joins TRBV9 and TRBJ2-3; D not resolved. Deletions cut 5 bases from V and 2 bases from J, with 9 bases between. This CDR3 contains 13 residues. Germline V gene sequence: CDR1 SGDLS, CDR2 YYNGEE. Written as DNA, the CDR3 is TGTGCCAGCAGTCCCCGGCCCACAGATACGCAGTATTTT. Its protein product is CASSPRPTDTQYF.

The chain uses TRBV7-6 and TRBJ2-3, with 14 bases fitting TRBD2. The CDR3 contains 16 residues. Germline values: CDR1 SGHVS, CDR2 FNYEAQ. Trimming cost V 3 bases and J 2 bases; bases outside gene matches: 1. The CDR3 DNA follows: TGTGCCAGCAGCTTGGGACTAGCGGGAGCCACAGATACGCAGTATTTT. Protein product: CASSLGLAGATDTQYF.

The chain combines TRBV27 with TRBJ2-3; the D gene could be TRBD1 or TRBD2 (6 bases each). This CDR3 is built from 16 residues. The ends were cut back, 8 bases at V and 3 bases at J, with 21 bases in the middle. The germline CDR1 and CDR2 sequences are MNHEY and SMNVEV (reference sequence). CDR3 sequence reads: CASVPHLGAGTDTQYF. The DNA of the CDR3 is TGTGCCAGCGTTCCCCACCTGGGGGCGGGGACAGATACGCAGTATTTT.

The rearrangement joins TRBV5-6 to TRBJ2-1; D uncertain. This CDR3 has 13 amino acids. The V gene lost 0 bases and the J gene lost 5 bases, with 6 bases spanning the gap. CDR1 and CDR2 from the germline V gene are SGHDT and YYEEEE. This chain's CDR3 is CASSLVIHNEQFF. In nucleotides, the CDR3 is TGTGCCAGCAGCTTGGTTATTCACAATGAGCAGTTCTTC. The full variable domain, completed using reference TRBV5-6 and TRBJ2-1, is DAGVTQSPTHLIKTRGQQVTLRCSPKSGHDTVSWYQQALGQGPQFIFQYYEEEERQRGNFPDRFSGHQFPNYSSELNVNALLLGDSALYLCASSLVIHNEQFFGPGTRLTVL.

This clone was seen only a few times. Other DNA variants within this sample encode the same CDR3. V usage is TRBV19 and J usage is TRBJ1-2, with D perhaps matching TRBD1 (5 bases). V was trimmed by 5 bases and J by 4 bases, leaving 8 bases between them. CDR3 length: 12 residues. Germline CDR1 LNHDA, CDR2 SQIVND (reference sequence). CDR3 DNA: TGTGCCAGTAGTCCCGACAGCTATGGCTACACCTTC. Translated: CASSPDSYGYTF. The full variable domain, its missing parts supplied by reference TRBV19 and TRBJ1-2, is DGGITQSPKYLFRKEGQNVTLSCEQNLNHDAMYWYRQDPGQGLRLIYYSQIVNDFQKGDIAEGYSVSREKKESFPLTVTSAQKNPTAFYLCASSPDSYGYTFGSGTRLTVV.

This sequence joins TRBV7-2 and TRBJ2-1; D possibly corresponds to TRBD1 (6 bases). Germline loops: CDR1 SGHTA, CDR2 FQGNSA. Trimming took off 7 bases at V and 0 bases at J, with 13 bases between the two ends. The length of the CDR3 is 15 residues. CDR3 nucleotides: TGTGCCAGCACCTTGGAACAGGGCTCCTACAATGAGCAGTTCTTC. Translating gives CASTLEQGSYNEQFF.

The CDR3 DNA reads as TGTGCCAGCAGTTACTCCGGACTAGCGGGAGCGTATGAGCAGTTCTTC. It is translated as CASSYSGLAGAYEQFF. The genes are TRBV6-5 and TRBJ2-1, with 13 bases that match TRBD2. J was trimmed by 8 bases and V by 0 bases; bases with no gene match: 4. The CDR3 has 16 amino acids. Germline V CDR1 and CDR2: MNHEY, SVGAGI.

The CDR3 loop is CASSVEGTTSGEQFF. CDR3 in DNA: TGTGCCAGCAGCGTAGAGGGGACCACCTCGGGTGAGCAGTTCTTC. The chain employs TRBV9 and TRBJ2-1, with D perhaps being TRBD1 or TRBD2 (5 bases each). Trimming stripped 0 bases from V and 9 bases from J, with 16 bases between. Germline V gene sequence: CDR1 SGDLS, CDR2 YYNGEE. The CDR3 is 15 amino acids.

The gene calls are TRBV6-5 and TRBJ2-7, with D possibly matching TRBD2 (5 bases). The length of the CDR3 is 13 residues. Germline V CDR1 and CDR2: MNHEY, SVGAGI. Trimming removed 4 bases at V and 3 bases at J, with 10 bases between. CDR3 sequence: CASSFSGVYEQYF. Here the CDR3 DNA reads TGTGCCAGCAGTTTCTCCGGGGTCTACGAGCAGTACTTC.

The chain employs TRBV5-6 and TRBJ2-7; 7 bases agree with TRBD1. CDR1 and CDR2 (germline): SGHDT, YYEEEE. The CDR3 consists of 14 residues. J lost 3 bases, V lost 4 bases, and 7 bases had no gene match. The CDR3 DNA reads TGTGCCAGCAGCCAGGGACAGAGTTACTACGAGCAGTACTTC. Protein: CASSQGQSYYEQYF.

As concerns this clone: Other DNA sequences in this specimen translate into the identical CDR3. This rearrangement joins TRBV29-1 to TRBJ1-1; D is perhaps TRBD1 (6 bases). With 6 bases removed from V and 1 base from J, the gap between germline ends came to 9 bases. Germline V CDR1 and CDR2: SQVTM, ANQGSEA. The CDR3 sequence is 12 residues long. The CDR3 loop reads CSVPDRNTEAFF. In nucleotides, the CDR3 is TGCAGCGTCCCGGACAGGAACACTGAAGCTTTCTTT.

The chain carries TRBV5-1 and TRBJ2-7; D is perhaps TRBD2 (6 bases). The CDR3 extends over 15 amino acids. The V end was cut by 0 bases, the J end by 4 bases, with 14 bases between. Looked up from germline, CDR1 is SGHRS and CDR2 is YFSETQ. CDR3 protein: CASSLVAGSMYEQYF. The CDR3 bases are TGCGCCAGCAGCTTGGTTGCGGGGAGTATGTACGAGCAGTACTTC.

The gene calls are TRBV4-1 and TRBJ2-1; D ambiguous. Germline V gene lookup returns CDR1 MGHRA and CDR2 YSYEKL. This CDR3 is built from 16 residues. V dropped 1 base and J dropped 0 bases, with 10 bases sitting between them. In DNA form, the CDR3 reads TGCGCCAGCAGCCAAGTACCGGGCCGCTCCTACAATGAGCAGTTCTTC. It encodes CASSQVPGRSYNEQFF.

The CDR3, as DNA: TGTGCCAGCAGCGTAGGGAGGGTGGGCTACGAGCAGTACTTC. Translated, it gives CASSVGRVGYEQYF. The chain has TRBV9 and TRBJ2-7; possibly TRBD2 for D (6 bases). The CDR3 is 14 amino acids. Looked up from germline, CDR1 is SGDLS and CDR2 is YYNGEE. V lost 0 bases and J lost 3, with 10 bases in between. Supplemented by reference TRBV9 and TRBJ2-7, the full variable domain reads DSGVTQTPKHLITATGQRVTLRCSPRSGDLSVYWYQQSLDQGLQFLIQYYNGEERAKGNILERFSAQQFPDLHSELNLSSLELGDSALYFCASSVGRVGYEQYFGPGTRLTVT.

About this clone itself: One junction end does not reproduce the germline sequence, and a read error may be involved. V usage is TRBV7-9 and J usage is TRBJ2-5, with D possibly TRBD2 on 5 matching bases. Looked up from germline, CDR1 is SEHNR and CDR2 is FQNEAQ (reference sequence). This CDR3 comprises 14 residues. CDR3 sequence (DNA): TGTGCCAGCAGCCTAGCTAGTCGGAAAGAGACCCAGTACTTC. It encodes CASSLASRKETQYF.

This chain connects TRBV7-8 to TRBJ1-2; D unresolved. The germline gives CDR1 SGHVS, CDR2 FQNEAQ. Trimming removed 0 bases at V and 0 bases at J, with 8 bases between. This CDR3 spans 15 amino acids. The CDR3 coding sequence is TGTGCCAGCAGCTTAGCCGCAGGTCCTAACTATGGCTACACCTTC. Its translation: CASSLAAGPNYGYTF.

The chain uses TRBV27 and TRBJ2-2; 9 bases agree with TRBD2. This CDR3 contains 16 residues. The V and J ends lost 3 bases and 7 bases, in that order; junction bases with no gene match: 9. Germline V gene lookup returns CDR1 MNHEY and CDR2 SMNVEV (reference sequence). The CDR3 region is CASSFVREGLGGELFF. DNA of the CDR3: TGTGCCAGCAGTTTCGTGCGGGAGGGCCTTGGCGGGGAGCTGTTTTTT.

This sequence joins TRBV2 and TRBJ2-7; TRBD1 matches at 7 bases. The CDR3 is 12 residues long. V dropped 10 bases and J dropped 6; count of bases not matched to a gene: 9. The germline V gene encodes CDR1 SNHLY and CDR2 FYNNEI. The CDR3: CATLDRSGEQYF. In nucleotides, the CDR3 is TGTGCCACCCTGGACAGGTCGGGCGAGCAGTACTTC.